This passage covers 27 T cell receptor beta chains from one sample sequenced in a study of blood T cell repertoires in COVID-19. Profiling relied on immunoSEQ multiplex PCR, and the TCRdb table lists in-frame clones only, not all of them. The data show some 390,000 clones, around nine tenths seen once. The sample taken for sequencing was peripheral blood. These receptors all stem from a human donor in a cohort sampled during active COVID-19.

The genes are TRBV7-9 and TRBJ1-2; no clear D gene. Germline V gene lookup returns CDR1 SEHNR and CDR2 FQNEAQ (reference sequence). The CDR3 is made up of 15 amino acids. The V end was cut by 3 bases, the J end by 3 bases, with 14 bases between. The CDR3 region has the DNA TGTGCCAGCAGCTTTAGTGGGCTGATAGACTATGGCTACACCTTC. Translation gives CASSFSGLIDYGYTF.

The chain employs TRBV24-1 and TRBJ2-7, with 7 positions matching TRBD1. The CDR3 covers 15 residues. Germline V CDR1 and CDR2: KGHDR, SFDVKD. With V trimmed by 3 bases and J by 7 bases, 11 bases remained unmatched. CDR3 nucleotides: TGTGCCACCAGTGATAAGACAGGGCCAGGTTGGGAGCAGTACTTC. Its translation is CATSDKTGPGWEQYF.

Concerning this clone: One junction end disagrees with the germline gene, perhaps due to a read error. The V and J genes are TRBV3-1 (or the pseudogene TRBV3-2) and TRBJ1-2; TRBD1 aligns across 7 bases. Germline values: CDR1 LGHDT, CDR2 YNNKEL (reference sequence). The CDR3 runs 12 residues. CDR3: CASSQRMDRLSF. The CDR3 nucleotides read TGTGCCAGCAGCCAACGAATGGACAGGCTTTCGTTC.

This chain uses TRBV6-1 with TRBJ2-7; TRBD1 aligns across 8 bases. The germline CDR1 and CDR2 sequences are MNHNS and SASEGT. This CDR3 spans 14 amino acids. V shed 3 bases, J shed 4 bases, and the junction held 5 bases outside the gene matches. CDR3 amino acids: CASSDRTGRYEQYF. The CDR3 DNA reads TGTGCCAGCAGTGACCGGACAGGGAGATACGAGCAGTACTTC.

CDR3 region: CASSPLLMSGEGLNEQFF. CDR3 coding DNA: TGTGCCAGTAGTCCTCTCCTTATGTCAGGGGAAGGACTGAATGAGCAGTTCTTC. The gene calls are TRBV19 and TRBJ2-1; perhaps TRBD1 as D (6 bases). Germline V lookup: CDR1 LNHDA, CDR2 SQIVND (reference sequence). This CDR3 is built from 18 residues. The V gene lost 5 bases and the J gene lost 7 bases, with 27 bases spanning the gap.

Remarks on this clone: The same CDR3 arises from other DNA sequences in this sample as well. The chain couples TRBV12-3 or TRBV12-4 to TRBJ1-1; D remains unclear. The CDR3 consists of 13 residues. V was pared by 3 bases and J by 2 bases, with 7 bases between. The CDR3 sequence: CASSLSGNTEAFF. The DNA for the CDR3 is TGTGCCAGCAGTTTGTCAGGAAACACTGAAGCTTTCTTT.

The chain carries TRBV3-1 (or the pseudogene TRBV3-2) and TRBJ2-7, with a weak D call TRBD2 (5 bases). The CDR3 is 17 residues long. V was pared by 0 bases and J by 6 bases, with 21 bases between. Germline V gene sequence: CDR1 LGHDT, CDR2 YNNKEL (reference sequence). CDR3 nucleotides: TGTGCCAGCAGCCAAGAGGCGGGTCGAATACGAGGTCGCGAGCAGTACTTC. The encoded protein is CASSQEAGRIRGREQYF.

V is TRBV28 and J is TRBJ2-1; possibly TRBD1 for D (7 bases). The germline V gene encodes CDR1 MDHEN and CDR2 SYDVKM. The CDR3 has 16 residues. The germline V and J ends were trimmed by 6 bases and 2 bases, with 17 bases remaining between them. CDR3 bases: TGTGCCAGCAGCAGACCGACAGGGAGGACCTACAATGAGCAGTTCTTC. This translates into CASSRPTGRTYNEQFF.

This CDR3 is CASRSSDRSTQYF. Written as DNA, the CDR3 is TGTGCCAGCAGGAGCTCGGATAGGAGTACGCAGTATTTT. V gene TRBV27 combines with J gene TRBJ2-3; D remains ambiguous. The ends were cut back, 6 bases at V and 8 bases at J, with 15 bases in the middle. Germline V lookup: CDR1 MNHEY, CDR2 SMNVEV (reference sequence). The CDR3 runs to 13 residues.

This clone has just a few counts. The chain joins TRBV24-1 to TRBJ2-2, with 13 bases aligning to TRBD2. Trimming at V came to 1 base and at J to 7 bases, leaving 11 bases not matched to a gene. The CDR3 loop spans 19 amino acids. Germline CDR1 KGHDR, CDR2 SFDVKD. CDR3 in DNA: TGTGCCACCAGTGATTTTCCGGGACTAGCGGGAAATAGGGGCGGGGAGCTGTTTTTT. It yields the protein CATSDFPGLAGNRGGELFF.

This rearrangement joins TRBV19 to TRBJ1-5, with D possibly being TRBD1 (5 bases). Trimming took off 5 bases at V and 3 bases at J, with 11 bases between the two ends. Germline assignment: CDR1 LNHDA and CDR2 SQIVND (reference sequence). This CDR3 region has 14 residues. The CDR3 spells CASSSSDTNQPQHF. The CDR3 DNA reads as TGTGCCAGTAGTTCATCGGACACCAATCAGCCCCAGCATTTT. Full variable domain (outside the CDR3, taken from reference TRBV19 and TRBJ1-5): DGGITQSPKYLFRKEGQNVTLSCEQNLNHDAMYWYRQDPGQGLRLIYYSQIVNDFQKGDIAEGYSVSREKKESFPLTVTSAQKNPTAFYLCASSSSDTNQPQHFGDGTRLSIL.

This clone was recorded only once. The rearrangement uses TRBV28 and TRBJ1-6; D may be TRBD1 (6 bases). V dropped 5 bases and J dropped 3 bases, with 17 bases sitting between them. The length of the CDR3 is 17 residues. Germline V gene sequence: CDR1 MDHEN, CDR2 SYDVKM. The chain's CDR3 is CASSALSEGHYNSPLHF. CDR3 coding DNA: TGTGCCAGCAGTGCCCTTTCTGAGGGACACTATAATTCACCCCTCCACTTT.

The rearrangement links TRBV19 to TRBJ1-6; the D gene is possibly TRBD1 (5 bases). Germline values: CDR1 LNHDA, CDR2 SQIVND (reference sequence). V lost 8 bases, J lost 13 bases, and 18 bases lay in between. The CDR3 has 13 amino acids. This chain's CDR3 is CASHRGTGEPLHF. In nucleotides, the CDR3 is TGTGCCAGTCACCGGGGGACGGGGGAGCCCCTCCACTTT. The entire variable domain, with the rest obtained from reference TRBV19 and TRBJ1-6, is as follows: DGGITQSPKYLFRKEGQNVTLSCEQNLNHDAMYWYRQDPGQGLRLIYYSQIVNDFQKGDIAEGYSVSREKKESFPLTVTSAQKNPTAFYLCASHRGTGEPLHFGNGTRLTVT.

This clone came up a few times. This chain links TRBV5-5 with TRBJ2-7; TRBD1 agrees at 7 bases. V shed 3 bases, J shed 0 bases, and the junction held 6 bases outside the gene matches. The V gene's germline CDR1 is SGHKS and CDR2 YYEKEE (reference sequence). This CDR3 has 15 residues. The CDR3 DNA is TGTGCCAGCAGCTGGGGACAGTCGAGCTCCTACGAGCAGTACTTC. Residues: CASSWGQSSSYEQYF.

The CDR3 coding sequence is TGTGCCAGCAGTTTAAAACCCAGGGGGAACATTCAGTACTTC. It is translated as CASSLKPRGNIQYF. The genes are TRBV27 and TRBJ2-4; 7 bases align to TRBD1. This CDR3 spans 14 amino acids. V trimming: 2 bases; J trimming: 7 bases; junction bases outside the gene matches: 5. CDR1 and CDR2 (germline): MNHEY, SMNVEV (reference sequence).

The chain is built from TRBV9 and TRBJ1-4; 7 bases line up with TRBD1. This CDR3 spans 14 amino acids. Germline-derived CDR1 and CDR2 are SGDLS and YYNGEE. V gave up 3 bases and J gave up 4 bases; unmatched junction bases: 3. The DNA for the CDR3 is TGTGCCAGCAGCGGGGGACAGCTTAATGAAAAACTGTTTTTT. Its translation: CASSGGQLNEKLFF.

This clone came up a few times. DNA for the CDR3: TGTGCCAGCAGATCCGGGACTAGCGAAGAGACCCAGTACTTC. It translates to CASRSGTSEETQYF. The J gene is TRBJ2-5, the V gene TRBV7-9; TRBD2 agrees at 10 bases. The germline V gene encodes CDR1 SEHNR and CDR2 FQNEAQ (reference sequence). V dropped 6 bases and J dropped 3; count of bases not matched to a gene: 4. The CDR3 is 14 residues long.

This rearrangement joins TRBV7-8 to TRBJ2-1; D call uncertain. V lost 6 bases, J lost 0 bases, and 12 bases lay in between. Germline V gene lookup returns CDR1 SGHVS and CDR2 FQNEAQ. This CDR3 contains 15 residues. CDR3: CASSPTPSSYNEQFF. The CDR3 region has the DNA TGTGCCAGCAGTCCGACTCCTAGCTCCTACAATGAGCAGTTCTTC. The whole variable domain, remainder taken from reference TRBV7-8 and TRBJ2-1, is GAGVSQSPRYKVAKRGQDVALRCDPISGHVSLFWYQQALGQGPEFLTYFQNEAQLDKSGLPSDRFFAERPEGSVSTLKIQRTQQEDSAVYLCASSPTPSSYNEQFFGPGTRLTVL.

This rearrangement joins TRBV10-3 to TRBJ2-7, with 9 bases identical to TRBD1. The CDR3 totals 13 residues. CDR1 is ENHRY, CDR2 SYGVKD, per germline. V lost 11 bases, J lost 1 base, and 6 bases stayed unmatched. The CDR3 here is CALRDRDSYEQYF. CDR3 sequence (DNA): TGTGCCCTCCGGGACAGGGATTCCTACGAGCAGTACTTC.

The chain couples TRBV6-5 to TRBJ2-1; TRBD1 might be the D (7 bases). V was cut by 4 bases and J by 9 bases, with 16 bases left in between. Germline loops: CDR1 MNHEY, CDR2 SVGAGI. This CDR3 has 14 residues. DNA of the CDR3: TGTGCCAGCAGTTCAGGTGGCAGGGGGGTTGAGCAGTTCTTC. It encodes CASSSGGRGVEQFF.

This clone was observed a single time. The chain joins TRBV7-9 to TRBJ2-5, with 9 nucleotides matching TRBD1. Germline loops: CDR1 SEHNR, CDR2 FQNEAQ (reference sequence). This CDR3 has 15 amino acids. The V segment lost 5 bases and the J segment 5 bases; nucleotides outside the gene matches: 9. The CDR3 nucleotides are TGTGCCAGCAGCCAACAGGGGGCGCGGAGTGAGACCCAGTACTTC. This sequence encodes CASSQQGARSETQYF.

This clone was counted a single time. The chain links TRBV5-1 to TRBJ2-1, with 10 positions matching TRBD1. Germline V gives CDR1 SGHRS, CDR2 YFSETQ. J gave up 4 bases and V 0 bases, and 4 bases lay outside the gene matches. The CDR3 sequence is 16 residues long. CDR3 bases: TGCGCCAGCAGCTTGGGACAGGGGGCGGAGTACAATGAGCAGTTCTTC. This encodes CASSLGQGAEYNEQFF.

CDR3 in amino acids: CASSDEAGDTQYF. The DNA of the CDR3 is TGTGCCAGCAGTGATGAGGCTGGAGATACGCAGTATTTT. The rearrangement uses TRBV2 and TRBJ2-3, with D hard to call. V lost 3 bases to trimming and J lost 5 bases, with 9 bases between them. Germline CDR1 reads SNHLY; CDR2 reads FYNNEI. The CDR3 sequence is 13 residues long.

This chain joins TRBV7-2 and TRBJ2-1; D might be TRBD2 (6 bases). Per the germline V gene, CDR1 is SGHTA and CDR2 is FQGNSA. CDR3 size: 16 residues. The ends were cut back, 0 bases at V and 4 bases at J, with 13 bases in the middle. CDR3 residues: CASSLAGGSFYNEQFF. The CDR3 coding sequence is TGTGCCAGCAGCTTAGCGGGGGGTTCTTTTTACAATGAGCAGTTCTTC. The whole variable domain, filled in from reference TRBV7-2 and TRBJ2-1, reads GAGVSQSPSNKVTEKGKDVELRCDPISGHTALYWYRQSLGQGLEFLIYFQGNSAPDKSGLPSDRFSAERTGGSVSTLTIQRTQQEDSAVYLCASSLAGGSFYNEQFFGPGTRLTVL.

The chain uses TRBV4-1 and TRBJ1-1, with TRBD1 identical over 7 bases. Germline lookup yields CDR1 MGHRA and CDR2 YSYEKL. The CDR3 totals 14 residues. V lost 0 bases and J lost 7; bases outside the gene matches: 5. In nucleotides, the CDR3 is TGCGCCAGCAGCCAAGACAGGGGGTACCTTGAAGCTTTCTTT. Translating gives CASSQDRGYLEAFF.

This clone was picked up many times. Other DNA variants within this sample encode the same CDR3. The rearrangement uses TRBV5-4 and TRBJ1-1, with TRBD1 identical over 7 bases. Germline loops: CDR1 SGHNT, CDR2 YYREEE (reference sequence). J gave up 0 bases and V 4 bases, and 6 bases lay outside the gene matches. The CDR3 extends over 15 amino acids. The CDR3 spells CASSPPDRVNTEAFF. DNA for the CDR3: TGTGCCAGCAGCCCCCCCGACAGGGTGAACACTGAAGCTTTCTTT. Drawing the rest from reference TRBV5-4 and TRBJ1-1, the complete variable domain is ETGVTQSPTHLIKTRGQQVTLRCSSQSGHNTVSWYQQALGQGPQFIFQYYREEENGRGNFPPRFSGLQFPNYSSELNVNALELDDSALYLCASSPPDRVNTEAFFGQGTRLTVV.

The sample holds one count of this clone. The CDR3 DNA sequence: TGTGCCAGCAGCCTGATGGAGCCCAGGGGACACCTCTTCTTC. Amino acid sequence: CASSLMEPRGHLFF. The rearrangement uses TRBV3-1 (or the pseudogene TRBV3-2) and TRBJ2-1, with D perhaps matching TRBD1 (6 bases). The germline V and J ends were trimmed by 4 bases and 16 bases, with 23 bases remaining between them. This CDR3 is 14 amino acids long. The V gene's germline CDR1 is LGHDT and CDR2 YNNKEL (reference sequence).